The 5 T cell receptor beta chains listed next were all sequenced from one sample in a study of blood T cell repertoires in COVID-19. Libraries were prepared by immunoSEQ multiplex PCR; TCRdb keeps only in-frame clonotypes and omits some of them. The data hold about 220,000 clones, with 83% observed a single time. Sequencing was done on a sample of PBMCs or T cells enriched from blood (not recorded which). The receptors were gathered from a woman between 50 and 59 years old who had been exposed to COVID-19.

This clone was found once. CDR3 sequence reads: CASSLRAVETQYF. The CDR3 bases are TGTGCCAGCAGCTTGAGGGCGGTGGAGACCCAGTACTTC. The V call is TRBV13, the J call TRBJ2-5; TRBD2 might be the D (5 bases). Deletions cut 3 bases from V and 5 bases from J, with 10 bases between. CDR3 length: 13 amino acids. CDR1 is PRHDT, CDR2 FYEKMQ, per germline (reference sequence).

Notes on this clone: Other nucleotide sequences in the sample specify the same CDR3. The genes are TRBV12-3 or TRBV12-4 and TRBJ1-1; D not resolved. The CDR3 has 13 residues. Trimming took off 1 base at V and 2 bases at J, with 5 bases between the two ends. The CDR3 region is CASSLGRNTEAFF. CDR3 nucleotides: TGTGCCAGCAGTTTAGGCAGAAACACTGAAGCTTTCTTT.

The chain joins TRBV5-4 to TRBJ1-2; possible D gene TRBD1, 6 bases. V was clipped by 3 bases and J by 8 bases, with 17 bases between them. Germline V lookup: CDR1 SGHNT, CDR2 YYREEE (reference sequence). CDR3 length: 14 residues. CDR3 sequence (DNA): TGTGCCAGCAGCTCATATGTGGGGGCCCAGGGCTACACCTTC. Its protein product is CASSSYVGAQGYTF.

The chain joins TRBV6-5 to TRBJ1-2, with unresolved D. The CDR3 spans 13 residues. V lost 11 bases and J 2 bases, leaving 15 bases between the germline ends. Germline V gene data show CDR1 as MNHEY and CDR2 as SVGAGI. As DNA, the CDR3 is TGTGCCGGCCTTGATGAGAGGAACTATGGCTACACCTTC. Protein sequence: CAGLDERNYGYTF.

This clone appeared many times. The genes are TRBV10-2 and TRBJ1-1, with 8 bases that match TRBD1. This CDR3 comprises 12 residues. The germline V gene has CDR1 WSHSY and CDR2 SAAADI. With 2 bases clipped from V and 10 bases from J, the junction kept 3 bases outside the gene matches. CDR3 bases: TGCGCCAGCAGTGAGGGCAGGGGGCGAGCTTTCTTT. Its protein is CASSEGRGRAFF.